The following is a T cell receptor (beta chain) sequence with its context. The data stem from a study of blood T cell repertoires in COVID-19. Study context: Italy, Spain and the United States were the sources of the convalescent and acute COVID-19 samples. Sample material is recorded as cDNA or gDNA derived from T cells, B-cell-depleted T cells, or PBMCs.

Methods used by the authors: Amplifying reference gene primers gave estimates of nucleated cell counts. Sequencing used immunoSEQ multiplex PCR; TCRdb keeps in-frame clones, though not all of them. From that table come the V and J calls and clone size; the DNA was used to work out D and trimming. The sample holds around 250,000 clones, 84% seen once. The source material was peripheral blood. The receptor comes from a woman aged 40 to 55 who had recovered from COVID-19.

The CDR3 DNA sequence: TGCGCCAGCAGCATCCGGACAGGGATTTCAGATACGCAGTATTTT. This gives the protein CASSIRTGISDTQYF. The rearrangement uses TRBV5-1 and TRBJ2-3; TRBD1 matches at 8 bases. Germline CDR1 is SGHRS and CDR2 is YFSETQ. There are 15 residues in the CDR3. V lost 4 bases to trimming and J lost 4 bases; unmatched junction nucleotides: 8.